The clone carrying this TCR beta chain was seen just once. This specimen comes from a study of OX40 agonist ivuxolimab in advanced cancers. The germline CDR1 and CDR2 sequences are MNHNY and SVGAGI (reference sequence). The V end was cut by 7 bases, the J end by 0 bases, with 13 bases between. CDR3 length: 14 residues. TCRdb's copy holds only in-frame clones and misses some; the assay was immunoSEQ multiplex PCR. The profile shows nearly 70,000 clones, roughly 90% of them singletons. The TCR comes from an adult with an advanced solid tumor such as melanoma, head and neck, liver or kidney cancer. This specimen consisted of CD4+ or CD8+ T cells sorted from blood, obtained in a trial of the OX40 agonist ivuxolimab. The rearrangement uses TRBV6-6 and TRBJ2-7, with D hard to call. The CDR3 loop reads CASTPDGSSYEQYF. CDR3 bases: TGTGCCAGCACCCCCGACGGTAGCTCCTACGAGCAGTACTTC.